At least ten counts were recorded for the clone carrying this T cell receptor beta chain. Antigen unknown. Amplified TCR beta CDR3 regions were obtained using RNA transcripts as template. First-round RT-PCR used HTBI primers; second-round multiplex PCR followed. TCRdb re-called the multiplex PCR reads with MiXCR, one entry per CDR3 protein. This table has roughly 610,000 distinct CDR3 sequences, about 24% appearing once. This entry comes from a study of Graves' ophthalmopathy and Graves' hyperthyroidism. Study-wide results and caveats: Most clonotypes expanded in thyroid above 0.001 frequency were present in blood too.

This CDR3 is built from 13 residues. Germline V CDR1 and CDR2: SGDLS, YYNGEE. Between the trimmed V and J ends, which lost 7 bases and 3 bases, there was a span of 14 bases. Stable hyperthyroidism referred to disease that showed no ophthalmopathy within 18 months of follow-up. Uncontrolled infections, pregnancy, lactation or other autoimmune diseases led to patient exclusion. Physicians reached a diagnosis by relying on clinical symptoms, serum thyroxine, TRAb, thyroid ultrasound and orbital computed tomography. Sequencing input: peripheral blood. The chain recombines TRBV9 with TRBJ2-7, with D perhaps TRBD1 or TRBD2 (6 bases each). The TCR sequence derives from a young woman with stable Graves' hyperthyroidism. Some clones in this sample may be carry-over from other donors' samples. CDR3 protein: CASSTGTLYEQYF. The CDR3 DNA follows: TGTGCCAGCTCCACAGGGACTCTCTACGAGCAGTACTTC. Full variable domain (remainder filled in from reference TRBV9 and TRBJ2-7): DSGVTQTPKHLITATGQRVTLRCSPRSGDLSVYWYQQSLDQGLQFLIQYYNGEERAKGNILERFSAQQFPDLHSELNLSSLELGDSALYFCASSTGTLYEQYFGPGTRLTVT.